This T cell receptor (beta chain) was sequenced for a study of blood T cell repertoires in COVID-19 (dated by TCRdb to 2018 to 2020). Looking at the study overall: The collaborator samples originated in the United States, Italy and Spain and spanned the acute and convalescent phases of COVID-19. The material from the prospective study consisted of cDNA or gDNA derived from T cells, B-cell-depleted T cells, or PBMCs. Deeply sampled blood TCRbeta repertoires from subjects exposed to, actively infected with, or recovered from COVID-19 were included in the dataset. The repertoires were made available in a free public database intended to serve as a resource for research on the immune response to SARS-CoV-2. Samples were obtained from the ongoing ImmuneRACE study (first 160 participants) and from 1,254 subjects provided by 6 global collaborators. The sample metadata nearly always contained a de-identified subject ID, COVID-19 status, age in years and sex. Where available, HLA class I and class II types were taken from metadata supplied by the sample provider and were not determined by assay-based typing.

According to the germline V gene (reference sequence), CDR1 reads SEHNR and CDR2 reads FQNEAQ. Deletion took 3 bases off V and 0 bases off J, with a span of 11 bases between the germline ends. From its cysteine to its phenylalanine, the CDR3 spans 16 amino acids. Just the 48-base CDR3 DNA is kept, in frame starting at base 1. General findings and caveats noted by the study authors: The quantity of clinical and demographic metadata differed by source and by participant and was supplied without curation.

With regard to this clone: Its cognate antigen has yet to be identified. Base qualities were left out, and no much larger clone turns up one base away.

Participants in the prospective study were enrolled through a virtual design, were aged roughly 18 to 100 years, and lived in some 24 United States geographic areas. In the prospective study, participants were assigned to cohorts based on the clinical history participants reported in a screening survey and a study questionnaire. ImmuneRACE Cohort 3 recovered participants were defined by two consecutive negative NP/OP PCR tests, healthcare professional clearance, or symptom resolution. Each participant in the prospective study had whole blood, serum and a nasopharyngeal or oropharyngeal swab collected by mobile phlebotomists. Over an approximately 2-month period, participants in the prospective study had the option of providing additional blood draws and questionnaires. Before DNA extraction, prospective study blood samples were shipped either frozen or at room temperature. TCRbeta CDR3 regions were amplified from genomic DNA by means of the immunoSEQ Assay, a bias-controlled multiplex PCR. The original methods were these. Within the assay, amplification of reference gene primers was used to estimate how many nucleated cells each sample contained. To quantify the absolute abundance of each unique TCRbeta CDR3 rearrangement, sequence reads were collapsed and filtered. For each sample, productive Simpson clonality was calculated as the square root of Simpson's diversity index across productive rearrangements. Sourced from immuneACCESS, this table was stored by TCRdb with only in-frame sequences that have V and J called. A share of the clones is absent; for the studies checked, an unresolved V gene accounts for under half, and the remainder has no known explanation. V, J and clone size are taken as reported in that table, and D and trimming were inferred from the DNA itself. The sample table lists about 220,000 clones, around 89% of them with a count of one. About 2.4% of the sample lies in the top ten.

The TCR comes from a woman aged 30 to 39 who had recovered from COVID-19. Recombination joined TRBV7-9 with TRBJ1-4, with the identity of the D gene unclear. What was sequenced was PBMCs or T cells enriched from blood (not recorded which). The DNA sequence is TGTGCCAGCAGCTTGGTAGACTCAGCAACTAATGAAAAACTGTTTTTT. This translates into CASSLVDSATNEKLFF.